This section outlines one T cell receptor (beta chain) sequence together with its context. Antigen: not known. The data were taken from a study of cytomegalovirus exposure and HLA in healthy donors. General study findings and limits: Segments of the TCR beta V type were, in most cases, productive about 87% or about 30% of the time in an earlier analysis. Across donors, sequencing depth was assumed by presence/absence analyses to be roughly uniform.

The PCR employed 60 Vbeta primers together with 13 Jbeta primers. The method was immunoSEQ multiplex PCR; TCRdb's version includes in-frame clones alone and lacks a portion of them. The data show roughly 140,000 clones, about four fifths seen once. The sample was PBMCs. The receptor's source is a woman aged 40 to 55 in good health and CMV-seropositive.

CDR3 region: CSAGGTGGKRRDTQYF. In DNA, the CDR3 is TGCAGCGCCGGCGGGACAGGGGGGAAGAGGAGAGATACGCAGTATTTT. The chain uses TRBV29-1 and TRBJ2-3, with 11 bases fitting TRBD1. The germline V gene has CDR1 SQVTM and CDR2 ANQGSEA. The CDR3 sequence is 16 residues long. V shed 7 bases, J shed 5 bases, and the junction held 14 bases outside the gene matches.